This T cell receptor beta chain was profiled in a study of early T cells in non-severe SARS-CoV-2 infection. cDNA molecules, individually, were tagged with unique molecular identifiers. Each CDR3 protein is one row after TCRdb ran MiXCR on the 5' RACE reads. The table lists 98,000 or so distinct CDR3 sequences, about 10% of them singletons. This clonotype was counted at least ten times. The CDR3 extends over 16 amino acids. Germline CDR1 and CDR2: SGHNT and YENEEA. V lost 3 bases, J lost 7 bases, and 19 bases lay in between. This chain connects TRBV11-3 to TRBJ2-1; tentatively, D is TRBD1 (8 bases). The sample comprised whole blood. This sequence was found in an adult who was a healthcare worker with PCR-confirmed SARS-CoV-2 infection or an uninfected control (not recorded which). The CDR3 DNA reads as TGTGCCAGCAGCTTCGAGGGACAGGTCGGGAGGAATGAGCAGTTCTTC. Its protein is CASSFEGQVGRNEQFF. The full variable domain, its missing parts supplied by reference TRBV11-3 and TRBJ2-1, is EAGVVQSPRYKIIEKKQPVAFWCNPISGHNTLYWYLQNLGQGPELLIRYENEEAVDDSQLPKDRFSAERLKGVDSTLKIQPAELGDSAVYLCASSFEGQVGRNEQFFGPGTRLTVL.